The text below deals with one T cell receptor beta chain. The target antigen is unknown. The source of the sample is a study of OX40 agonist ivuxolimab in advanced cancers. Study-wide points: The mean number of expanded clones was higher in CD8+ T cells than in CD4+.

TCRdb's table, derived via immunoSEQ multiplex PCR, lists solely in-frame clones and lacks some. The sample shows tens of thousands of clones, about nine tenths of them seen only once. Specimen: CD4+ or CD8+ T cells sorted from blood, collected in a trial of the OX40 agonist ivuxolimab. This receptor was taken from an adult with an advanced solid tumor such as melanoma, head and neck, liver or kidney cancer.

The CDR3: CASSYFRGRDYEQYF. The DNA of the CDR3 is TGTGCCAGCAGTTACTTTCGGGGCAGGGACTACGAGCAGTACTTC. The V gene is TRBV6-5, the J gene TRBJ2-7; tentatively, D is TRBD1 or TRBD2 (5 bases each). The V end was cut by 1 base, the J end by 3 bases, with 13 bases between. CDR3 length: 15 amino acids. Germline V lookup: CDR1 MNHEY, CDR2 SVGAGI.